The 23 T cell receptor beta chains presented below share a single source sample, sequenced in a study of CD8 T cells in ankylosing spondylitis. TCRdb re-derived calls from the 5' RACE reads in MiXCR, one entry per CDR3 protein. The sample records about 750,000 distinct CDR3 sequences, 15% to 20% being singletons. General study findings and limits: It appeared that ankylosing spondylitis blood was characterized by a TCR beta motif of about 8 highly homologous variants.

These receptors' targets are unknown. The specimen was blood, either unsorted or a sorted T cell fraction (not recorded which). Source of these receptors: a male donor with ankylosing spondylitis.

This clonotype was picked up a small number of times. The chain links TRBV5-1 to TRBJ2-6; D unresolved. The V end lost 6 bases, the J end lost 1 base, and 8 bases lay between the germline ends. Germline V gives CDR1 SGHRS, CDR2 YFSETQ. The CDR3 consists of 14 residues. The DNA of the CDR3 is TGCGCCAGCAAAGTGGGGTCTGGGGCCAACGTCCTGACTTTC. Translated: CASKVGSGANVLTF.

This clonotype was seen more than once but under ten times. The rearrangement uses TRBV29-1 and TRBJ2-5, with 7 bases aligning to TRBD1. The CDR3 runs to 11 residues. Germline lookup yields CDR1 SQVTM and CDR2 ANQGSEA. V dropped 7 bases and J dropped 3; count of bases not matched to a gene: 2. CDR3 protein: CSADREETQYF. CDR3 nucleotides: TGCAGCGCCGACAGGGAAGAGACCCAGTACTTC.

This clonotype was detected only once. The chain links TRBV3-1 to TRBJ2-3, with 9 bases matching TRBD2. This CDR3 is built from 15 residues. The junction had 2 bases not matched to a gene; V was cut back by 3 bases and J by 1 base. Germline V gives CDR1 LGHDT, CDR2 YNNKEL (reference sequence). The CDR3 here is CASSHAGGGTDTQYF. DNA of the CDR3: TGTGCCAGCAGCCATGCGGGAGGGGGCACAGATACGCAGTATTTT.

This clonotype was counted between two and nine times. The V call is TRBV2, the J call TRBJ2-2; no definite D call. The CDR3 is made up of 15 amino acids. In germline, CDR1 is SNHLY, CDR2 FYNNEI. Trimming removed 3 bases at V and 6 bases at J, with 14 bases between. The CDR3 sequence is CASSDYYLQSGELFF. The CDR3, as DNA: TGTGCCAGCAGTGATTACTACCTTCAGTCCGGGGAGCTGTTTTTT.

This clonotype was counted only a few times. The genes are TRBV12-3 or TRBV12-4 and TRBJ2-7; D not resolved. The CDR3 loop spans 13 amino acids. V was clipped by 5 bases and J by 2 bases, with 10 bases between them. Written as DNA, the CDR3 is TGTGCCAGCAGTCGTGGTAGTGCCTACGAGCAGTACTTC. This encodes CASSRGSAYEQYF.

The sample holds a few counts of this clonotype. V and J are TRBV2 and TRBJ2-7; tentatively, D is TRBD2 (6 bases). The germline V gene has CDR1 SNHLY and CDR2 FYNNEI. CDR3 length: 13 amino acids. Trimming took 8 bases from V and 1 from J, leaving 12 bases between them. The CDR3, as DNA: TGTGCCAGCCTACTAGCCCCTTCCTACGAGCAGTACTTC. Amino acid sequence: CASLLAPSYEQYF. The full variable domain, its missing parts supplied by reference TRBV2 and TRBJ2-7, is EPEVTQTPSHQVTQMGQEVILRCVPISNHLYFYWYRQILGQKVEFLVSFYNNEISEKSEIFDDQFSVERPDGSNFTLKIRSTKLEDSAMYFCASLLAPSYEQYFGPGTRLTVT.

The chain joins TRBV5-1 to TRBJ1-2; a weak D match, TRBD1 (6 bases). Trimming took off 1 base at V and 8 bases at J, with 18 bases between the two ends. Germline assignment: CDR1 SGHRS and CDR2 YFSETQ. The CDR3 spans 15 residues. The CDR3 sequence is CASSLNQQGIDGYTF. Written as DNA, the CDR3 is TGCGCCAGCAGCTTGAATCAACAGGGCATTGACGGCTACACCTTC.

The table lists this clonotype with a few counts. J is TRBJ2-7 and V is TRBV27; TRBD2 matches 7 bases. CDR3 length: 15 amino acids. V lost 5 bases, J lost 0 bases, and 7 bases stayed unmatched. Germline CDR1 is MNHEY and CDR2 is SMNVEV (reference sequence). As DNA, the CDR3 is TGTGCCAGCAGTGAAGCGGGGACCTCCTCCTACGAGCAGTACTTC. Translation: CASSEAGTSSYEQYF.

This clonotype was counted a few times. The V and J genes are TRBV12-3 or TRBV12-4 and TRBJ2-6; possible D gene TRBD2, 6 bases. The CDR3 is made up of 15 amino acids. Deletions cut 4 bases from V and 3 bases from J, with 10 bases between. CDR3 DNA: TGTGCCAGCAGTTATGGGGAGGTTGGGGCCAACGTCCTGACTTTC. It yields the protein CASSYGEVGANVLTF.

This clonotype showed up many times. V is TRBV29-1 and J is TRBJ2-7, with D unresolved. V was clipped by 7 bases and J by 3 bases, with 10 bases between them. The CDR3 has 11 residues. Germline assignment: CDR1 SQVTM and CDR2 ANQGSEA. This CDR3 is CSATNSYEQYF. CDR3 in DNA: TGCAGCGCTACGAACAGCTACGAGCAGTACTTC.

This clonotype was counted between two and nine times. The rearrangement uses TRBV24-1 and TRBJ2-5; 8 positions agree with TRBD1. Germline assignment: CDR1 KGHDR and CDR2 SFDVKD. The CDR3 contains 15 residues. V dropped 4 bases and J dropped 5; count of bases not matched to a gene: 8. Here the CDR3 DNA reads TGTGCCACCAGTGACCCTCGACAGGGGTGGGAGACCCAGTACTTC. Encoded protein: CATSDPRQGWETQYF.

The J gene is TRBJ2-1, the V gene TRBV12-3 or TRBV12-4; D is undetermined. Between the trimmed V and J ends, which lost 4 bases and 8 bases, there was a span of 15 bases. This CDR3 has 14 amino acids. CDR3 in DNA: TGTGCCAGCAGTTCCGGGCAGACGTGGGATGAGCAGTTCTTC. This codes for CASSSGQTWDEQFF.

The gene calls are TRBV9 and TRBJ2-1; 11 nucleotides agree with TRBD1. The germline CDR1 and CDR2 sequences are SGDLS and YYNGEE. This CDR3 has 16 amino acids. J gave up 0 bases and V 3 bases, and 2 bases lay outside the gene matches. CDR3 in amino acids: CASSGGTGGSYNEQFF. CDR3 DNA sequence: TGTGCCAGCAGCGGGGGGACAGGGGGCTCCTACAATGAGCAGTTCTTC.

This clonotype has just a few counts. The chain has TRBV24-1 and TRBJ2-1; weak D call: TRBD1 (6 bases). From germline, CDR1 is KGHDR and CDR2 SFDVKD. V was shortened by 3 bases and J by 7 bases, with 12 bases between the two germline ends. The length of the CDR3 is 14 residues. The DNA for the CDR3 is TGTGCCACCAGTGATCGATTCACAGGGAATGAGCAGTTCTTC. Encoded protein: CATSDRFTGNEQFF.

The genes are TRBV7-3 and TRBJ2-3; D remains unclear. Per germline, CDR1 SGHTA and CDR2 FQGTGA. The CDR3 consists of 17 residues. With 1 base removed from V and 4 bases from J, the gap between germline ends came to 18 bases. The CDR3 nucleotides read TGTGCCAGCAGCTTAAGCACCAAACCTTCCCCCGCAGATACGCAGTATTTT. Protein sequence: CASSLSTKPSPADTQYF.

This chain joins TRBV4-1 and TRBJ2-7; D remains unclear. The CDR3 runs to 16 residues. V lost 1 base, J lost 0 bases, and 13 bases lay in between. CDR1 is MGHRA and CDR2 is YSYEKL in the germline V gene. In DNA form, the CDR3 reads TGCGCCAGCAGCCAAGCCTCCGAGGCAAGCTCCTACGAGCAGTACTTC. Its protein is CASSQASEASSYEQYF.

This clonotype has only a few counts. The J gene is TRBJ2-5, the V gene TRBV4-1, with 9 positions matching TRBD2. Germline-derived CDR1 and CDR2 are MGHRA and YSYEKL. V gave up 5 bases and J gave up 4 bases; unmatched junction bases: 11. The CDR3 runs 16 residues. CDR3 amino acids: CASSSRGGGAGETQYF. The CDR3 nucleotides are TGCGCCAGCAGCTCCCGAGGCGGGGGGGCTGGAGAGACCCAGTACTTC.

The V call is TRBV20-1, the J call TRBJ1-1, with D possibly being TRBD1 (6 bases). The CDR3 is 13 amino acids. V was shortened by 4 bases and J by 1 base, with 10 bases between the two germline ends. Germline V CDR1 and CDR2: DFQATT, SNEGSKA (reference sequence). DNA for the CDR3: TGCAGTGCTATGTGGGGGCAGAACACTGAAGCTTTCTTT. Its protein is CSAMWGQNTEAFF.

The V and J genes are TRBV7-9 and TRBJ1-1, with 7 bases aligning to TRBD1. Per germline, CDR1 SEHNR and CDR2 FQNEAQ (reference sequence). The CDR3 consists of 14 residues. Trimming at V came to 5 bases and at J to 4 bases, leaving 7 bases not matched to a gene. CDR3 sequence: CASSVGGPVTEAFF. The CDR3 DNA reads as TGTGCCAGCAGCGTAGGGGGCCCGGTCACTGAAGCTTTCTTT.

The CDR3 region is CSARAPGRGYTGELFF. Here the CDR3 DNA reads TGCAGTGCTAGAGCCCCGGGTAGGGGCTACACCGGGGAGCTGTTTTTT. The chain employs TRBV20-1 and TRBJ2-2; tentative D call: TRBD1 (5 bases). Per germline, CDR1 DFQATT and CDR2 SNEGSKA (reference sequence). The CDR3 is made up of 16 amino acids. With 1 base removed from V and 3 bases from J, the gap between germline ends came to 15 bases.

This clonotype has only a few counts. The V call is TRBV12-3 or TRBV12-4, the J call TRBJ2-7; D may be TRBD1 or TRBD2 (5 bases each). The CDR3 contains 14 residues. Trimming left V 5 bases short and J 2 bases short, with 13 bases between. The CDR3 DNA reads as TGTGCCAGCAGTCGTCTCCAGGGACCCTACGAGCAGTACTTC. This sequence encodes CASSRLQGPYEQYF.

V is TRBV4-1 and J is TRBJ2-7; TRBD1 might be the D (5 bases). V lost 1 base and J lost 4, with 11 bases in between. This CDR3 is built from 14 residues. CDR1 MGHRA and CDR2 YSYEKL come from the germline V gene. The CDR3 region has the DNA TGCGCCAGCAGCCAAGTAGTGGGGCGGTACGAGCAGTACTTC. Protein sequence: CASSQVVGRYEQYF.

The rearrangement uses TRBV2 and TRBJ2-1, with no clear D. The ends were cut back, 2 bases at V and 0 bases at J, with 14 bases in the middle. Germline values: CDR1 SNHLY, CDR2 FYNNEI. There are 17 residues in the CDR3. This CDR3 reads CASSELGGSSSYNEQFF. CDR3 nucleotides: TGTGCCAGCAGTGAATTGGGCGGATCGAGCTCCTACAATGAGCAGTTCTTC.